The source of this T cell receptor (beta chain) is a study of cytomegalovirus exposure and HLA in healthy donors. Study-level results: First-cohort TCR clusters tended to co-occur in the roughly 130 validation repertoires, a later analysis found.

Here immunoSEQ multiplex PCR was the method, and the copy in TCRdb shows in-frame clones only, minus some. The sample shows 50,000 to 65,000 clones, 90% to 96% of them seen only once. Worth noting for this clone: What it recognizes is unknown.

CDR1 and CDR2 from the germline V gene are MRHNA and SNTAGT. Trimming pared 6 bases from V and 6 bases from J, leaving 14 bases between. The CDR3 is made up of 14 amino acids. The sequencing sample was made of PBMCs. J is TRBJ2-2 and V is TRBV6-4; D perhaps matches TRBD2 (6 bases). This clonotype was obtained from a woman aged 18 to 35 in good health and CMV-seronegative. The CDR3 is CASRGTTGAGELFF. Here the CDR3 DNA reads TGTGCCAGCAGGGGGACGACGGGGGCCGGGGAGCTGTTTTTT.